These T cell receptor beta chains were read from a single sample in a study of blood T cells in healthy people across ages. TCRdb used MiXCR to reprocess the 5' RACE reads, holding one entry per CDR3 protein. The sample yields 730,000 or so distinct CDR3 sequences, 40% to 45% seen once. The sequencing input was blood. Receptors originate from a man aged 80 or over in good health. CDR3s include the opening cysteine and the closing phenylalanine or tryptophan. Each record gives: D gene, J gene, clone size, V gene, CDR3 protein, CDR3 DNA. A D gene is named only where the DNA matches it firmly. Not all rows give a size; the values are once, few, many and, for expanded clones, a class.

. TRBJ2-3 . TRBV14 CASSPARGRTDTQYF TGTGCCAGCAGCCCCGCCAGGGGTAGGACAGATACGCAGTATTTT
TRBD2 TRBJ2-7 . TRBV12-3/TRBV12-4 CASSLGTSGWSSYEQYF TGTGCCAGCAGTTTAGGGACTAGCGGATGGAGCTCCTACGAGCAGTACTTC
TRBD1 TRBJ1-2 . TRBV11-1 CASSLRTGGAKHYGYTF TGTGCCAGCAGCTTAAGGACAGGGGGCGCGAAACACTATGGCTACACCTTC
TRBD2 TRBJ2-5 many TRBV12-3/TRBV12-4 CASHPSGRGDETQYF TGTGCCAGCCACCCTAGCGGGAGGGGGGACGAGACCCAGTACTTC
. TRBJ1-5 few TRBV6-5 CASSYSTGNRADSNQPQHF TGTGCCAGCAGTTACTCGACTGGCAATCGGGCCGATAGCAATCAGCCCCAGCATTTT
. TRBJ2-5 . TRBV6-6 CASRPNGGQETQYF TGTGCCAGCAGGCCAAACGGGGGTCAAGAGACCCAGTACTTC
TRBD2 TRBJ2-3 . TRBV7-3 CASSFMGLAEDTQYF TGTGCCAGCAGCTTCATGGGACTAGCGGAAGATACGCAGTATTTT
TRBD1 TRBJ1-4 . TRBV6-5 CASSYAPGQNEKLFF TGTGCCAGCAGTTACGCTCCGGGACAGAACGAAAAACTGTTTTTT
. TRBJ2-7 few TRBV4-2 CASSQDREREQYF TGTGCCAGCAGCCAAGACAGGGAGCGCGAGCAGTACTTC
TRBD1 TRBJ2-3 many TRBV11-2 CASSKTWDRDYTDTQYF TGTGCCAGCAGCAAAACCTGGGACAGGGATTACACAGATACGCAGTATTTT
TRBD1 TRBJ2-1 . TRBV6-5 CASSSHDRGRGNEQFF TGTGCCAGCAGTTCCCACGACAGGGGGCGAGGCAATGAGCAGTTCTTC
. TRBJ2-4 few TRBV12-3/TRBV12-4 CASSPWGGGRRAKNIQYF TGTGCCAGCAGTCCATGGGGTGGGGGGAGGAGAGCCAAAAACATTCAGTACTTC
TRBD2 TRBJ2-1 . TRBV20-1 CSVSPRAGGPGNEQFF TGCAGTGTTAGCCCTAGGGCGGGAGGGCCAGGCAATGAGCAGTTCTTC
TRBD2 TRBJ2-5 many TRBV20-1 CSASSYSGREETQYF TGCAGTGCTAGCTCCTATAGCGGGAGGGAGGAGACCCAGTACTTC
TRBD2 TRBJ2-6 . TRBV6-5 CASSYWGGDGANVLTF TGTGCCAGCAGTTACTGGGGGGGGGATGGGGCCAACGTCCTGACTTTC
. TRBJ2-1 few TRBV5-1 CASSRDTGGMVEQFF TGCGCCAGCAGCCGAGACACCGGGGGTATGGTAGAGCAGTTCTTC
TRBD2 TRBJ2-7 . TRBV7-2 CASSPLGGVGYEQYF TGTGCCAGCAGTCCTTTGGGGGGGGTTGGCTACGAGCAGTACTTC
TRBD1 TRBJ2-7 . TRBV29-1 CSVPFSTGASYEQYF TGCAGCGTCCCGTTTTCGACAGGGGCATCCTACGAGCAGTACTTC
. TRBJ2-7 . TRBV15 CATSRDRATAYEQYF TGTGCCACCAGCAGAGATCGTGCCACCGCCTACGAGCAGTACTTC
. TRBJ2-7 . TRBV4-1 CASSPPGGNYYEQYF TGCGCCAGCAGCCCGCCAGGGGGGAACTACTACGAGCAGTACTTC
TRBD1 TRBJ2-3 few TRBV28 CATETGGTLDTQYF TGTGCCACCGAGACAGGGGGTACGCTTGATACGCAGTATTTT
TRBD2 TRBJ2-3 once TRBV10-3 CAIRPQLAGTDTQYF TGTGCCATCAGGCCTCAACTAGCGGGAACAGATACGCAGTATTTT
TRBD1 TRBJ1-1 . TRBV9 CASSPAQGMGTEAFF TGTGCCAGCAGCCCTGCACAGGGGATGGGGACTGAAGCTTTCTTT
TRBD1 TRBJ2-7 . TRBV28 CASSSHRGVSYEQYF TGTGCCAGCAGTTCCCACAGGGGTGTCTCCTACGAGCAGTACTTC
. TRBJ1-2 . TRBV5-1 CASSLEFSLYGYTF TGCGCCAGCAGCTTGGAATTCAGCCTCTATGGCTACACCTTC
. TRBJ2-6 . TRBV19 CATRGGPGANVLTF TGTGCCACCAGAGGGGGGCCTGGGGCCAACGTCCTGACTTTC
. TRBJ2-3 few TRBV9 CASSVATGIDTQYF TGTGCCAGCAGCGTAGCTACAGGGATCGATACGCAGTATTTT
. TRBJ2-1 . TRBV27 CASKGRPSSYNEQFF TGTGCCAGCAAAGGGCGCCCGAGCTCCTACAATGAGCAGTTCTTC
. TRBJ1-6 few TRBV6-6 CASSRYSGDNSPLHF TGTGCCAGCAGCCGATATTCGGGGGATAATTCACCCCTCCACTTT
. TRBJ2-7 few TRBV7-2 CASSLAEVGYEQYF TGTGCCAGCAGCTTAGCGGAGGTTGGCTACGAGCAGTACTTC
TRBD2 TRBJ2-7 . TRBV27 CVSTGASGGQSSYEQYF TGTGTCAGCACTGGGGCTAGCGGGGGACAGAGCTCCTACGAGCAGTACTTC
. TRBJ1-5 few TRBV4-3 CASSQDWGNQPQHF TGCGCCAGCAGCCAAGATTGGGGAAATCAGCCCCAGCATTTT
TRBD2 TRBJ2-5 many TRBV5-1 CASSREGLETQYF TGCGCCAGCAGTCGGGAGGGTTTGGAGACCCAGTACTTC
. TRBJ1-1 . TRBV27 CASRLTRNTEAFF TGTGCCAGCCGACTTACTAGGAACACTGAAGCTTTCTTT
TRBD1 TRBJ2-7 . TRBV2 CASSLMTGRTPEQYF TGTGCCAGCAGTTTAATGACAGGGCGCACACCAGAGCAGTACTTC
. TRBJ2-5 once TRBV7-2 CASSFGSRGTQYF TGTGCCAGCAGCTTTGGGAGTAGAGGGACCCAGTACTTC
TRBD2 TRBJ2-1 few TRBV14 CASSQEGRVVEQFF TGTGCCAGCAGCCAAGAAGGGAGGGTGGTTGAGCAGTTCTTC
TRBD2 TRBJ2-5 . TRBV6-2/TRBV6-3 CASRIGTRQETQYF TGTGCCAGCAGGATCGGGACTAGACAAGAGACCCAGTACTTC
. TRBJ1-2 many TRBV10-3 CAISESTGAGGYTF TGTGCCATCAGTGAGTCGACGGGGGCTGGTGGCTACACCTTC
TRBD2 TRBJ2-1 . TRBV20-1 CSAQQSSGGVMSSYNEQFF TGCAGTGCTCAACAATCTAGCGGGGGGGTGATGAGCTCCTACAATGAGCAGTTCTTC
TRBD1 TRBJ1-1 . TRBV6-5 CASSYSGQGASLNTEAFF TGTGCCAGCAGTTACTCTGGACAGGGGGCGAGTTTGAACACTGAAGCTTTCTTT
. TRBJ2-7 few TRBV5-1 CASRVDTSSYEQYF TGCGCCAGCAGGGTAGACACGAGCTCCTACGAGCAGTACTTC
TRBD1 TRBJ2-7 once TRBV29-1 CSDRGNNEQYF TGCAGCGACAGGGGTAACAATGAGCAGTACTTC
TRBD2 TRBJ2-2 . TRBV4-3 CASSQEASGASNTGELFF TGCGCCAGCAGCCAAGAGGCTAGCGGGGCGTCGAACACCGGGGAGCTGTTTTTT
TRBD2 TRBJ2-1 . TRBV20-1 CSATGLAGLGNEQFF TGCAGTGCTACCGGACTAGCGGGATTGGGCAATGAGCAGTTCTTC
. TRBJ2-3 . TRBV20-1 CSAENARRTDTQYF TGCAGTGCCGAAAATGCCAGGCGCACAGATACGCAGTATTTT
. TRBJ2-1 . TRBV29-1 CSAGGPSLDEQFF TGCAGCGCCGGTGGCCCTAGTCTCGATGAGCAGTTCTTC
. TRBJ2-7 . TRBV27 CASIGYDSDSYNEQYF TGTGCCAGCATCGGCTATGACTCAGACTCCTACAATGAGCAGTACTTC
. TRBJ2-4 few TRBV7-2 CASSSSGRIDIQYF TGTGCCAGCAGCTCCAGCGGTCGGATCGACATTCAGTACTTC